This is a list of T cell receptor beta chains from one sample in a study of technical replicates of blood from several donors. This table comes from immunoSEQ multiplex PCR, and its TCRdb copy is limited to in-frame clones, with some not included. The repertoire holds approximately 29,000 clones, with over 85% as singletons. Sequenced: PBMCs. Source of these receptors: a human donor in good health. Some clones in this sample may be carry-over from other donors' samples. The CDR3 runs from the conserved cysteine through the conserved F or W. The order of the fields is V gene, D gene, J gene, clone size, CDR3 protein, CDR3 DNA. The D gene is left open where the match is weak. Not every row has a clone size; where given, it reads once, few, many or a size class.

TRBV9	TRBD1	TRBJ2-1	-	CASSTGQSNEQFF	TGTGCCAGCAGCACGGGACAGAGCAATGAGCAGTTCTTC
TRBV6-5	-	TRBJ1-2	-	CASSYTTGPRGYTF	TGTGCCAGCAGTTACACCACAGGGCCCAGGGGCTACACCTTC
TRBV29-1	-	TRBJ1-3	-	CSAGQTVDGNTIYF	TGCAGCGCCGGGCAGACAGTGGACGGAAACACCATATATTTT
TRBV27	TRBD1	TRBJ1-6	-	CASSSGTGGNSPLHF	TGTGCCAGCAGTTCCGGGACAGGGGGCAATTCACCCCTCCACTTT
TRBV4-2	TRBD2	TRBJ2-1	-	CASSQRSPGLAGEAYNEQFF	TGTGCCAGCAGCCAGAGGTCTCCGGGACTAGCGGGAGAGGCTTACAATGAGCAGTTCTTC
TRBV30	-	TRBJ2-3	-	CAWSGTALTQYF	TGTGCCTGGAGTGGGACTGCCCTTACGCAGTATTTT
TRBV9	-	TRBJ1-6	-	CASSVSGSNSPLHF	TGTGCCAGCAGCGTCTCCGGGTCCAATTCACCCCTCCACTTT
TRBV15	-	TRBJ2-7	-	CATSRDLGGLNF	TGTGCCACCAGCAGAGATCTAGGGGGTTTGAACTTC
TRBV5-5	-	TRBJ1-2	once	CASSLGGGASRYGYTF	TGTGCCAGCAGCTTGGGCGGGGGGGCTAGCCGATATGGCTACACCTTC
TRBV11-2	-	TRBJ2-3	-	CASNILGSTDTQYF	TGTGCCAGCAACATACTAGGAAGCACAGATACGCAGTATTTT
TRBV4-2	TRBD1	TRBJ1-2	-	CASSQVTGESRGYTF	TGTGCCAGCAGCCAAGTCACAGGGGAATCTCGGGGCTACACCTTC
TRBV4-3	-	TRBJ2-5	once	CASSQGGRGTETQYF	TGCGCCAGCAGCCAAGGGGGAAGGGGTACAGAGACCCAGTACTTC
TRBV6-5	TRBD1	TRBJ2-7	once	CASNRQGASLEQYF	TGTGCCAGCAACCGACAGGGGGCCTCCTTGGAGCAGTACTTC
TRBV6-1	TRBD1	TRBJ1-5	-	CASSEYGQDNQPQHF	TGTGCCAGCAGTGAATATGGACAGGACAATCAGCCCCAGCATTTT
TRBV4-2	-	TRBJ1-6	-	CASTNRGTASPLHF	TGTGCCAGCACCAACCGGGGGACCGCATCACCCCTCCACTTT
TRBV5-1	-	TRBJ2-2	once	CASSFQGGPGELFF	TGCGCCAGCAGCTTCCAGGGAGGACCCGGGGAGCTGTTTTTT
TRBV2	-	TRBJ2-1	-	CASGTYNEQFF	TGTGCCAGCGGTACTTACAATGAGCAGTTCTTC